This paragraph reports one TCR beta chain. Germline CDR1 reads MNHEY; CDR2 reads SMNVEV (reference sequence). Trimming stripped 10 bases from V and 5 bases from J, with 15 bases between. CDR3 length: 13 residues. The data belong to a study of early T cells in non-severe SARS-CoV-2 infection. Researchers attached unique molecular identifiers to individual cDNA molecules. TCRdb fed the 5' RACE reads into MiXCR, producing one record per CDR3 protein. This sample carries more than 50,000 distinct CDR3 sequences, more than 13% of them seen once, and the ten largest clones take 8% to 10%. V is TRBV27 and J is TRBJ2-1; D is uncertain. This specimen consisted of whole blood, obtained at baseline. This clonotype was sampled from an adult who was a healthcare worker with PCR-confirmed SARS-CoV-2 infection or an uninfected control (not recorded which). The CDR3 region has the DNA TGTGCCACCAAAGGTTACTCGGACAATGAGCAGTTCTTC. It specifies CATKGYSDNEQFF.